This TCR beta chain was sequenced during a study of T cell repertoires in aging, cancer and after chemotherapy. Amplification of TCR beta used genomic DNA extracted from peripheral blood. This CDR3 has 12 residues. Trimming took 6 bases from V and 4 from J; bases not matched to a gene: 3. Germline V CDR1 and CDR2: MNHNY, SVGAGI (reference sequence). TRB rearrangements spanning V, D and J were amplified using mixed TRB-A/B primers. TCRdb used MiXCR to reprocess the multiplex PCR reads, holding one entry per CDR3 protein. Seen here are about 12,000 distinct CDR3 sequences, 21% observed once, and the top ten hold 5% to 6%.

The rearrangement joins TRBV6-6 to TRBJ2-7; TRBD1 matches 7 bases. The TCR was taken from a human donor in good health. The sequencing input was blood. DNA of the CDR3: TGTGCCAGCAGGACAGGGCTTTACGAGCAGTACTTC. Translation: CASRTGLYEQYF.